A single sample is the source of the 21 T cell receptor beta chains below, sequenced in a study of blood T cell repertoires in COVID-19. Assay: immunoSEQ multiplex PCR; the TCRdb copy retains only in-frame clones and omits some. The sample carries about 200,000 clones, around 80% recorded once. Sequencing was done on a sample of peripheral blood. All receptors derive from a woman between 65 and 79 years old with acute or convalescent COVID-19.

The chain employs TRBV6-1 and TRBJ1-3; no clear D gene. Germline V gene data show CDR1 as MNHNS and CDR2 as SASEGT. V lost 2 bases, J lost 8 bases, and 13 bases lay in between. The CDR3 covers 14 residues. CDR3 sequence (DNA): TGTGCCAGCAGTGAATTGGCGGGATCGGACACCATATATTTT. Residues: CASSELAGSDTIYF.

The count of this clone is one. The rearrangement joins TRBV5-1 to TRBJ2-1; no definite D call. V was shortened by 4 bases and J by 6 bases, with 11 bases between the two germline ends. The CDR3 totals 13 residues. The germline gives CDR1 SGHRS, CDR2 YFSETQ. In DNA form, the CDR3 reads TGCGCCAGCAGCAAAGACGGCGGCAATGAGCAGTTCTTC. Amino acids: CASSKDGGNEQFF.

The chain recombines TRBV5-1 with TRBJ2-2; 8 bases map to TRBD1. J lost 1 base, V lost 6 bases, and 8 bases had no gene match. CDR1 and CDR2 (germline): SGHRS, YFSETQ. The length of the CDR3 is 16 residues. CDR3 coding DNA: TGCGCCAGCACCCCCCGGGACAGGCTGAACACCGGGGAGCTGTTTTTT. Its translation: CASTPRDRLNTGELFF. The complete variable domain, with remaining parts taken from reference TRBV5-1 and TRBJ2-2, reads KAGVTQTPRYLIKTRGQQVTLSCSPISGHRSVSWYQQTPGQGLQFLFEYFSETQRNKGNFPGRFSGRQFSNSRSEMNVSTLELGDSALYLCASTPRDRLNTGELFFGEGSRLTVL.

The rearrangement joins TRBV5-1 to TRBJ2-5; 10 nucleotides agree with TRBD1. This CDR3 has 15 residues. Unmatched junction bases numbered 4, after V lost 2 bases and J lost 3 bases. In germline, CDR1 is SGHRS, CDR2 YFSETQ. The CDR3 region is CASSLAGTGEETQYF. The CDR3 coding sequence is TGCGCCAGCAGCTTAGCCGGGACAGGGGAAGAGACCCAGTACTTC.

The chain employs TRBV12-3 or TRBV12-4 and TRBJ1-1; the D is unclear. Trimming pared 3 bases from V and 4 bases from J, leaving 6 bases between. The CDR3 is 12 amino acids. This CDR3 is CASSFSSTEAFF. CDR3 bases: TGTGCCAGCAGTTTTTCCAGCACTGAAGCTTTCTTT.

CDR3 DNA: TGTGCCAGCAGTTTTCAGGGGGAACTGTTTTTT. This sequence encodes CASSFQGELFF. The chain couples TRBV12-3 or TRBV12-4 to TRBJ1-4; 7 bases map to TRBD1. The CDR3 extends over 11 amino acids. The junction had 1 base not matched to a gene; V was cut back by 3 bases and J by 12 bases.

V is TRBV18 and J is TRBJ2-5, with D possibly TRBD1 on 6 matching bases. The CDR3 sequence is 13 residues long. Germline V gene sequence: CDR1 KGHSH, CDR2 LQKENI. V was pared by 1 base and J by 4 bases, with 7 bases between. CDR3 loop: CASSPQGVETQYF. CDR3 coding DNA: TGTGCCAGCTCACCACAGGGGGTAGAGACCCAGTACTTC.

This clone was seen once. This rearrangement joins TRBV3-1 (or the pseudogene TRBV3-2) to TRBJ2-1; TRBD1 might be the D (6 bases). V shed 4 bases and J shed 0 bases, with 7 bases lying between them. This CDR3 is built from 14 residues. Germline V CDR1 and CDR2: LGHDT, YNNKEL (reference sequence). The CDR3 reads CASSPGHSYNEQFF. Here the CDR3 DNA reads TGTGCCAGCAGCCCGGGACACTCCTACAATGAGCAGTTCTTC.

V is TRBV21-1 and J is TRBJ2-2; the table's TRBD1 call for D was not verified on the DNA. TRBV21-1 is shown as a pseudogene. The CDR3 is 18 amino acids. CDR3 protein: CASSKEAESRANTGELFF. DNA for the CDR3: TGTGCCAGCAGCAAAGAGGCCGAATCCAGGGCGAACACCGGGGAGCTGTTTTTT.

The gene calls are TRBV24-1 and TRBJ2-5; 8 bases map to TRBD1. V trimming: 5 bases; J trimming: 5 bases; junction bases outside the gene matches: 15. Germline V gene sequence: CDR1 KGHDR, CDR2 SFDVKD. The CDR3 is 17 amino acids. CDR3 region: CATSAPSGQGSLETQYF. The CDR3 DNA sequence: TGTGCCACCAGTGCTCCTTCCGGACAGGGTAGTTTGGAGACCCAGTACTTC.

The rearrangement links TRBV7-2 to TRBJ2-5; no clear D. The CDR3 loop spans 12 amino acids. Trimming left V 8 bases short and J 10 bases short, with 17 bases between. Germline V lookup: CDR1 SGHTA, CDR2 FQGNSA. CDR3 DNA: TGTGCCAGCGGGCCAAACGAAGACCTCCAGTACTTC. Its translation: CASGPNEDLQYF.

This sequence joins TRBV6-2 or TRBV6-3 and TRBJ1-1; 7 positions match TRBD1. There are 14 residues in the CDR3. V dropped 5 bases and J dropped 0; count of bases not matched to a gene: 3. Germline CDR1 and CDR2: MNHEY and SVGEGT. CDR3 residues: CASSGQALNTEAFF. Written as DNA, the CDR3 is TGTGCCAGCAGTGGACAGGCTTTGAACACTGAAGCTTTCTTT.

The chain combines TRBV6-5 with TRBJ2-2; 11 nucleotides align to TRBD1. The V segment lost 1 base and the J segment 2 bases; nucleotides outside the gene matches: 0. The germline gives CDR1 MNHEY, CDR2 SVGAGI. The CDR3 extends over 16 amino acids. The CDR3 DNA is TGTGCCAGCAGTTACTGGACAGGGGGCAACACCGGGGAGCTGTTTTTT. Amino acid sequence: CASSYWTGGNTGELFF.

The chain is built from TRBV3-1 (or the pseudogene TRBV3-2) and TRBJ2-7; D possibly corresponds to TRBD2 (6 bases). CDR1 and CDR2 (germline): LGHDT, YNNKEL (reference sequence). The CDR3 runs 18 residues. Trimming removed 0 bases from V and 0 bases from J, with 18 bases in between. The CDR3 here is CASSQDSLRLGISYEQYF. CDR3 nucleotides: TGTGCCAGCAGCCAAGATTCCCTTAGACTAGGAATCTCCTACGAGCAGTACTTC.

The chain employs TRBV5-6 and TRBJ2-2; 7 bases are a match to TRBD1. Germline V gives CDR1 SGHDT, CDR2 YYEEEE. After removal of 4 bases from V and 3 bases from J, the junction contained 6 bases not matched to a gene. This CDR3 is built from 15 residues. CDR3 bases: TGTGCCAGCAGCCCGGGACAGAGGTACACCGGGGAGCTGTTTTTT. This sequence encodes CASSPGQRYTGELFF.

The chain is built from TRBV3-1 (or the pseudogene TRBV3-2) and TRBJ2-1; D call uncertain. Per germline, CDR1 LGHDT and CDR2 YNNKEL (reference sequence). Trimming took off 1 base at V and 2 bases at J, with 3 bases between the two ends. CDR3 length: 13 amino acids. The CDR3 DNA reads as TGTGCCAGCAGCCAAGCGGCCTACAATGAGCAGTTCTTC. It codes for CASSQAAYNEQFF.

The rearrangement links TRBV4-1 to TRBJ1-2, with 9 bases matching TRBD1. V dropped 5 bases and J dropped 1; count of bases not matched to a gene: 8. From germline, CDR1 is MGHRA and CDR2 YSYEKL. The CDR3 runs to 16 residues. The DNA of the CDR3 is TGCGCCAGCAGCAGCGAACAGGGGGCGGGTAACTATGGCTACACCTTC. It yields the protein CASSSEQGAGNYGYTF.

The rearrangement links TRBV4-1 to TRBJ2-3, with 8 positions matching TRBD2. The CDR3 totals 18 residues. CDR1 and CDR2 (germline): MGHRA, YSYEKL. V gave up 4 bases and J gave up 1 base; unmatched junction bases: 13. DNA for the CDR3: TGCGCCAGCAGCCCCCGATCTGGCGGGGGGCCCCGCACAGATACGCAGTATTTT. This gives the protein CASSPRSGGGPRTDTQYF.

The V call is TRBV19, the J call TRBJ1-2; D perhaps matches TRBD1 (6 bases). CDR1 and CDR2 from the germline V gene are LNHDA and SQIVND (reference sequence). V was cut by 1 base and J by 2 bases, with 14 bases left in between. CDR3 length equals 16 residues. CDR3 DNA sequence: TGTGCCAGTAGTATAGGGGGGCCGGGACACAACTATGGCTACACCTTC. Translating gives CASSIGGPGHNYGYTF.

V and J are TRBV11-2 and TRBJ2-5; no clear D gene. The CDR3 loop spans 14 amino acids. CDR1 SGHAT and CDR2 FQNNGV come from the germline V gene. V was clipped by 3 bases and J by 2 bases, with 10 bases between them. The CDR3 bases are TGTGCCAGCAGCTTTAGTCCAGGACAAGAGACCCAGTACTTC. The encoded protein is CASSFSPGQETQYF.

V is TRBV20-1 and J is TRBJ2-7, with 9 bases lining up with TRBD1. The CDR3 has 11 amino acids. CDR1 and CDR2 from the germline V gene are DFQATT and SNEGSKA (reference sequence). CDR3 sequence (DNA): TGCAGCCCTGGACAGGGGAACGAGCAGTACTTC. This sequence encodes CSPGQGNEQYF.